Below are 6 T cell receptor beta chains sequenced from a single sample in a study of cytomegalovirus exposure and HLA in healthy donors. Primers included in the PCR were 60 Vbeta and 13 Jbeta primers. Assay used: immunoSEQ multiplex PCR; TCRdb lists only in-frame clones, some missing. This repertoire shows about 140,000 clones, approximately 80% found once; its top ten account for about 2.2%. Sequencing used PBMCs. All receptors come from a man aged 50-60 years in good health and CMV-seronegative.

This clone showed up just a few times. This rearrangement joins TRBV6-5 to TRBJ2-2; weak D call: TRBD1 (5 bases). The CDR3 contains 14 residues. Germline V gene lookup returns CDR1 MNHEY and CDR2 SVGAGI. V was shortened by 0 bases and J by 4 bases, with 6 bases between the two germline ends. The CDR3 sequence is CASSYSTATGELFF. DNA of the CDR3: TGTGCCAGCAGTTACTCGACAGCCACCGGGGAGCTGTTTTTT.

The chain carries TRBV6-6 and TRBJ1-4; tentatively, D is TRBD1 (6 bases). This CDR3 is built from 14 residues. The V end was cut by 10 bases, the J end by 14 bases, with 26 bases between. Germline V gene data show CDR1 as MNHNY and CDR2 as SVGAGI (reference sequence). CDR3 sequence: CATWVKTGPGLLFF. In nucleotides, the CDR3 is TGTGCCACCTGGGTTAAAACAGGGCCAGGACTGCTGTTTTTT.

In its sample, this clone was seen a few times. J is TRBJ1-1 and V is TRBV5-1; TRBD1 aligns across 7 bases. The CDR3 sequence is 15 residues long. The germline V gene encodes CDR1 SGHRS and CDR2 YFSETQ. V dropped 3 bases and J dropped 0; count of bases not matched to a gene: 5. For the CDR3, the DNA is TGCGCCAGCAGCTGGGGACAGCTCATGAACACTGAAGCTTTCTTT. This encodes CASSWGQLMNTEAFF. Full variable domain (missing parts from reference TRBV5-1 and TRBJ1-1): KAGVTQTPRYLIKTRGQQVTLSCSPISGHRSVSWYQQTPGQGLQFLFEYFSETQRNKGNFPGRFSGRQFSNSRSEMNVSTLELGDSALYLCASSWGQLMNTEAFFGQGTRLTVV.

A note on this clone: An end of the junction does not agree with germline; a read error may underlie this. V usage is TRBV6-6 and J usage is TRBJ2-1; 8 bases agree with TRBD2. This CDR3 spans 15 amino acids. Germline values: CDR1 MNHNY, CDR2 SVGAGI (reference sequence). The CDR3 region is CASSPIAGSDSELFF. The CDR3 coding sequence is TGTGCCAGCAGCCCCATAGCGGGGAGTGACTCGGAGCTGTTCTTC.

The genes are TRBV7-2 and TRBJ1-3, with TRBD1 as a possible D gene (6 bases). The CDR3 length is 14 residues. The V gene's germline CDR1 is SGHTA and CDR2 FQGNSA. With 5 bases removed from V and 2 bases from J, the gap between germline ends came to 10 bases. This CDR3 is CASSPQGTGNTIYF. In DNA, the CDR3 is TGTGCCAGCAGCCCACAGGGAACTGGAAACACCATATATTTT.

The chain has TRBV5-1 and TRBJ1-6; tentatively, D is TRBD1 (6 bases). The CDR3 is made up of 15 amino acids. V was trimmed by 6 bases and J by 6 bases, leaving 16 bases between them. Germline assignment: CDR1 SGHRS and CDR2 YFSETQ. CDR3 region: CASTFQRGGNSPLHF. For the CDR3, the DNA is TGCGCCAGCACCTTCCAAAGAGGGGGTAATTCACCCCTCCACTTT.